Following are 17 T cell receptor beta chains from one sample sequenced in a study of chemoradiotherapy in HPV16-positive cancers. Here immunoSEQ multiplex PCR was the method, and the copy in TCRdb shows in-frame clones only, minus some. The repertoire has around 15,000 clones, less than 70% of them found once; the top ten carry roughly 19%. This specimen was acquired from a patient who underwent chemoradiotherapy. Source of these receptors: a human donor with HPV-associated anogenital cancer.

This rearrangement joins TRBV11-2 to TRBJ1-1; 9 bases fit TRBD1. This CDR3 contains 19 residues. V lost 3 bases, J lost 0 bases, and 14 bases stayed unmatched. CDR1 and CDR2 (germline): SGHAT, FQNNGV. This CDR3 is CASSLAGDRVFDLNTEAFF. The CDR3 coding sequence is TGTGCCAGCAGCTTGGCCGGGGACAGGGTCTTTGATCTGAACACTGAAGCTTTCTTT.

The chain employs TRBV5-1 and TRBJ2-4, with D hard to call. Germline CDR1 SGHRS, CDR2 YFSETQ. With 0 bases removed from V and 0 bases from J, the gap between germline ends came to 13 bases. The CDR3 totals 17 residues. The DNA for the CDR3 is TGCGCCAGCAGCTTGGCCCTGACTTCACTAGCCAAAAACATTCAGTACTTC. It is translated as CASSLALTSLAKNIQYF.

J is TRBJ1-2 and V is TRBV7-9, with D possibly TRBD1 on 5 matching bases. Germline CDR1 is SEHNR and CDR2 is FQNEAQ (reference sequence). This CDR3 contains 15 residues. V lost 1 base to trimming and J lost 0 bases, with 9 bases between them. The CDR3: CASSLEGFPNYGYTF. The CDR3 region has the DNA TGTGCCAGCAGCTTAGAGGGGTTTCCTAACTATGGCTACACCTTC.

The sample holds a few counts of this clone. This chain links TRBV5-4 with TRBJ2-1, with D tentatively TRBD2 (7 bases). Per germline, CDR1 SGHNT and CDR2 YYREEE (reference sequence). V lost 4 bases and J lost 16, with 18 bases in between. The CDR3 totals 12 residues. The CDR3 here is CASSNLGGGPFF. CDR3 nucleotide sequence: TGTGCCAGCAGCAACCTAGGGGGGGGGCCCTTCTTC.

The V gene is TRBV5-1, the J gene TRBJ2-5; 10 bases fit TRBD2. Trimming cost V 1 base and J 2 bases; bases outside gene matches: 2. This CDR3 is 15 amino acids long. Per the germline V gene, CDR1 is SGHRS and CDR2 is YFSETQ. CDR3 nucleotides: TGCGCCAGCAGCTTGCAAGCGGGGGGGCAAGAGACCCAGTACTTC. Its translation: CASSLQAGGQETQYF.

The V gene is TRBV19, the J gene TRBJ1-2, with TRBD1 matching over 8 bases. V was clipped by 5 bases and J by 7 bases; unmatched bases: 3. Germline CDR1 and CDR2: LNHDA and SQIVND (reference sequence). CDR3 length: 12 amino acids. The CDR3 here is CASSDRGGGYTF. CDR3 DNA sequence: TGTGCCAGTAGTGACAGGGGTGGTGGCTACACCTTC.

The genes are TRBV25-1 and TRBJ2-5, with 8 nucleotides matching TRBD1. Unmatched junction bases numbered 15, after V lost 10 bases and J lost 5 bases. The CDR3 is 15 residues long. Germline V gene lookup returns CDR1 MGHDK and CDR2 SYGVNS. The CDR3 sequence is CATGPLSGGEETQYF. As DNA, the CDR3 is TGTGCCACCGGTCCCCTGTCAGGGGGCGAGGAGACCCAGTACTTC.

This clone has more than one count but fewer than ten. The V call is TRBV5-5, the J call TRBJ2-5, with D hard to call. The CDR3 covers 11 residues. V was pared by 4 bases and J by 2 bases, with 3 bases between. Germline CDR1 SGHKS, CDR2 YYEKEE (reference sequence). The CDR3 region has the DNA TGTGCCAGCAGCCTACAAGAGACCCAGTACTTC. It encodes CASSLQETQYF.

The V call is TRBV5-4, the J call TRBJ2-5; 13 positions agree with TRBD2. The length of the CDR3 is 17 residues. CDR1 is SGHNT and CDR2 is YYREEE in the germline V gene (reference sequence). V lost 4 bases, J lost 5 bases, and 11 bases stayed unmatched. The CDR3 region is CASSKTSGGAFSETQYF. CDR3 DNA: TGTGCCAGCAGCAAAACTAGCGGGGGGGCCTTTAGTGAGACCCAGTACTTC.

The J gene is TRBJ1-1, the V gene TRBV6-6; D remains ambiguous. The germline V and J ends were trimmed by 4 bases and 1 base, with 7 bases remaining between them. Germline V gene data show CDR1 as MNHNY and CDR2 as SVGAGI (reference sequence). The CDR3 loop spans 13 amino acids. The CDR3 protein is CASSWRTNTEAFF. In DNA form, the CDR3 reads TGTGCCAGCAGTTGGAGGACGAACACTGAAGCTTTCTTT.

The V call is TRBV30, the J call TRBJ2-4; possible D gene TRBD2, 7 bases. Trimming cost V 0 bases and J 8 bases, with 14 bases left between them. The CDR3 extends over 14 amino acids. CDR1 is GTSNPN and CDR2 is SVGIG in the germline V gene (reference sequence). This chain's CDR3 is CAWSVLQGGDIQYF. The CDR3, as DNA: TGTGCCTGGAGTGTACTACAGGGAGGGGACATTCAGTACTTC.

V is TRBV6-5 and J is TRBJ2-7; TRBD1 matches 9 bases. V dropped 5 bases and J dropped 6; count of bases not matched to a gene: 8. Germline CDR1 reads MNHEY; CDR2 reads SVGAGI. This CDR3 is built from 14 residues. The DNA of the CDR3 is TGTGCCAGCAGTACGGGACAGGGATATAGCGAGCAGTACTTC. Translating it yields CASSTGQGYSEQYF.

The rearrangement joins TRBV4-1 to TRBJ2-5; 10 nucleotides line up with TRBD2. This CDR3 is 16 amino acids long. V was clipped by 4 bases and J by 1 base; unmatched bases: 6. The germline V gene has CDR1 MGHRA and CDR2 YSYEKL. The CDR3 here is CASSPTGLASQETQYF. The DNA for the CDR3 is TGCGCCAGCAGCCCTACGGGACTAGCGAGCCAAGAGACCCAGTACTTC.

There are a few counts of this clone. The J gene is TRBJ2-7, the V gene TRBV11-3, with D tentatively TRBD2 (6 bases). Trimming removed 8 bases at V and 1 base at J, with 12 bases between. The CDR3 loop spans 13 amino acids. CDR1 is SGHNT and CDR2 is YENEEA in the germline V gene. Here the CDR3 reads CASPRGFSYEQYF. CDR3 coding DNA: TGTGCCAGCCCGCGGGGATTTTCCTACGAGCAGTACTTC.

The gene calls are TRBV30 and TRBJ1-2, with TRBD1 matching over 8 bases. CDR1 and CDR2 (germline): GTSNPN, SVGIG (reference sequence). The CDR3 covers 13 residues. Trimming at V came to 5 bases and at J to 6 bases, leaving 8 bases not matched to a gene. This CDR3 reads CAWARDRPHGYTF. The CDR3 nucleotides are TGTGCCTGGGCTCGGGACAGGCCCCATGGCTACACCTTC.

The rearrangement links TRBV20-1 to TRBJ2-3; D is unresolved. Germline CDR1 DFQATT, CDR2 SNEGSKA (reference sequence). The CDR3 is made up of 11 amino acids. V was cut by 5 bases and J by 8 bases, with 11 bases left in between. The DNA for the CDR3 is TGCAGTGCTCAGTCCTGGGGTACGCAGTATTTT. It is translated as CSAQSWGTQYF.

CDR3 loop: CASSLRPSYEQYF. CDR3 DNA: TGCGCCAGCAGCTTGAGGCCGTCCTACGAGCAGTACTTC. The chain carries TRBV5-1 and TRBJ2-7; D not resolved. This CDR3 is 13 amino acids long. The germline CDR1 and CDR2 sequences are SGHRS and YFSETQ. V lost 1 base to trimming and J lost 1 base, with 6 bases between them.